These T cell receptor beta chains were read from a single sample in a study of cytomegalovirus exposure and HLA in healthy donors. This table comes from immunoSEQ multiplex PCR, and its TCRdb copy is limited to in-frame clones, with some not included. This table has some 150,000 clones, around 90% appearing once. The sequenced sample was PBMCs. All receptors come from a woman younger than 45 in good health and CMV-seronegative. The conserved cysteine and the conserved F or W are not part of the CDR3 here. The size field is filled for only some rows; it gives once, few, many or a size class.

J gene	clone size	V gene	CDR3 protein
TRBJ1-2	.	TRBV6-1	ASSEYRSTGYT
TRBJ2-2	.	TRBV7-2	ASSSSSGRAVGELF
TRBJ1-2	.	TRBV19	ASSPPGGYYGYT
TRBJ1-1	.	TRBV10-3	AISERGVTEAF
TRBJ2-2	once	TRBV4-3	ASSQDLAGGRSTGELF
TRBJ2-7	.	TRBV2	ASRGTSYEQY
TRBJ1-1	.	TRBV9	ASSVAGTANTEAF
TRBJ1-5	.	TRBV6-1	ASIFGTGSNQPQH
TRBJ2-7	.	TRBV4-3	ASSQGMVGTGGSGQY
TRBJ2-5	.	TRBV7-9	ASSPRTSGRVETQY
TRBJ2-1	.	TRBV7-6	ASRGQLNNEQF
TRBJ2-7	.	TRBV6-5	ASSLAGGYEQY
TRBJ2-5	.	TRBV28	ASRASELAELYQETQY
TRBJ2-5	once	TRBV6-5	ASSYSEGLETQY
TRBJ1-4	.	TRBV25-1	ASSEYIFGQATNEKLF
TRBJ1-2	once	TRBV2	AIVQVGDGYT
TRBJ2-1	.	TRBV4-3	ASSQDTSGVYNEQF
TRBJ2-1	once	TRBV19	ASSIGHSGRTTYNEQF
TRBJ2-7	.	TRBV7-8	ASSRTRGVSDEQY
TRBJ1-2	.	TRBV4-1	ASSQEQLTYYGYT
TRBJ1-2	.	TRBV19	ASSIWDRDSGYT
TRBJ2-7	.	TRBV27	ASSLGTPKVDEQY
TRBJ1-5	.	TRBV28	ASSLWGGDSNQPQH
TRBJ2-3	.	TRBV5-1	ASSDRYGGGTDTQY
TRBJ2-5	.	TRBV19	ASSIAKPGETQY
TRBJ2-3	.	TRBV6-5	ASSYALAGDTQY
TRBJ2-1	.	TRBV5-4	ASRAGGRSYNEQF
TRBJ2-6	few	TRBV5-1	ASNWPRGQMGANVLT
.	.	TRBV5-5	ASSLAGTYEQY
TRBJ1-2	once	TRBV30	AWSEGEYYGYT
TRBJ2-7	.	TRBV28	ASSSSGYSYEQY
TRBJ1-1	.	TRBV29-1	SVEDRGDKAF
TRBJ2-6	.	TRBV7-9	ASSPQPGLSSGANVLT
TRBJ2-2	.	TRBV6-6	ASSKDRVIFSGELF
TRBJ2-7	.	TRBV19	ASSIYRSYEQY
TRBJ2-2	.	TRBV7-2	ASSRQGMSIGELF
TRBJ2-3	.	TRBV4-1	ASSQVGLSTDTQY
TRBJ2-5	.	TRBV30	AWSLAGIYQETQY
TRBJ1-1	.	TRBV27	ASSLWAGGEAF
TRBJ2-7	.	TRBV13	ASSLGGRGYEQY
TRBJ2-3	.	TRBV14	ASSARLAGPTDTQY
TRBJ2-7	.	TRBV12-5	ASGLFSRQGSYEQY
TRBJ2-4	.	TRBV5-1	ASSFQSGTGVNIQY
TRBJ2-7	.	TRBV14	ASSPFEPPREQY
TRBJ2-1	.	TRBV20-1	SASSNEQF
TRBJ1-6	.	TRBV30	AWSVDRGAYNSPLH
TRBJ2-7	once	TRBV5-4	ASSLGELYEQY
TRBJ1-2	.	TRBV7-9	ASSRVQGYGYT